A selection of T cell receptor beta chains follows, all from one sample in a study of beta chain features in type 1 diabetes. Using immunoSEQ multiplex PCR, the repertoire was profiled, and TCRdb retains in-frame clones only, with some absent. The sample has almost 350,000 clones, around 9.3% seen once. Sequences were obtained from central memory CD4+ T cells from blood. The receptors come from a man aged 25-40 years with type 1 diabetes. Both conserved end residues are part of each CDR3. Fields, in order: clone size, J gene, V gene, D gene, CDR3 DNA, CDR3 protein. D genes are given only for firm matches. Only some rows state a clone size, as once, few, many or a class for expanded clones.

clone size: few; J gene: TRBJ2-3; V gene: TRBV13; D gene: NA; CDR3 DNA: TGTGCCAGCAGCTTAGCCCAGCAGGGTGCGGATACGCAGTATTTT; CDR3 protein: CASSLAQQGADTQYF
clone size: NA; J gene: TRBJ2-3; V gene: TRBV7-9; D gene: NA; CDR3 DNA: TGTGCCAGCAGCGATAGCCGAGGGACAGATACGCAGTATTTT; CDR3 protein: CASSDSRGTDTQYF
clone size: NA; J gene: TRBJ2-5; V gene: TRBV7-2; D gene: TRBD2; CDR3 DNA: TGTGCCAGCAGCTTAGGTGGAGCGGGGCAGGCGGCCCAGTACTTC; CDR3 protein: CASSLGGAGQAAQYF
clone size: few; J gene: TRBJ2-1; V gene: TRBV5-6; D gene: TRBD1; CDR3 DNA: TGTGCCAGCAGCTTGTGGGACAGGACCTACAATGAGCAGTTCTTC; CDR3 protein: CASSLWDRTYNEQFF
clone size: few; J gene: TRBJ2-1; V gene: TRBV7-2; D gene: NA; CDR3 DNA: TGTGCCAGCAGCTTCGTCTACAATGAGCAGTTCTTC; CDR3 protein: CASSFVYNEQFF
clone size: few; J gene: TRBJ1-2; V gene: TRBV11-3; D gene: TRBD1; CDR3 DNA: TGTGCCAGCAGCTGGGACAGGGGAGACTATGGCTACACCTTC; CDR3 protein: CASSWDRGDYGYTF
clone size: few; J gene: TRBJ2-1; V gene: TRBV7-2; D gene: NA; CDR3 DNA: TGTGCCAGCAGCTTAACGACAGTTGAGCAGTTCTTC; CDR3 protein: CASSLTTVEQFF
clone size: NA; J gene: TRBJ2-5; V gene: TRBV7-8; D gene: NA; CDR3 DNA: TGTGCCAGCAGCCCCCTCGGGACATCAGAGACCCAGTACTTC; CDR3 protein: CASSPLGTSETQYF
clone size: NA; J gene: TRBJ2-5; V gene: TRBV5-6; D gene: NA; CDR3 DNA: TGTGCCAGCAACGGGGTCCTAAGGGAGACCCAGTACTTC; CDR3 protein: CASNGVLRETQYF
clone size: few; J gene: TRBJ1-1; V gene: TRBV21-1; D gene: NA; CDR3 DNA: TGTGCCAGCAGCAACGCGAGAAGGGCAGACGAAGAGGGAACTGAAGCTTTCTTT; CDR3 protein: CASSNARRADEEGTEAFF
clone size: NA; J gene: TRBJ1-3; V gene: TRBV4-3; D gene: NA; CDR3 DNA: TGCGCCAGCAGCCAGGGACACTCTGGAAACACCATATATTTT; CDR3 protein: CASSQGHSGNTIYF
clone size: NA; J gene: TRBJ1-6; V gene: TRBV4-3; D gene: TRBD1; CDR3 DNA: TGCGCCAGCAGCCAATTGGGACAGGGAGTTTCACCCCTCCACTTT; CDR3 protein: CASSQLGQGVSPLHF